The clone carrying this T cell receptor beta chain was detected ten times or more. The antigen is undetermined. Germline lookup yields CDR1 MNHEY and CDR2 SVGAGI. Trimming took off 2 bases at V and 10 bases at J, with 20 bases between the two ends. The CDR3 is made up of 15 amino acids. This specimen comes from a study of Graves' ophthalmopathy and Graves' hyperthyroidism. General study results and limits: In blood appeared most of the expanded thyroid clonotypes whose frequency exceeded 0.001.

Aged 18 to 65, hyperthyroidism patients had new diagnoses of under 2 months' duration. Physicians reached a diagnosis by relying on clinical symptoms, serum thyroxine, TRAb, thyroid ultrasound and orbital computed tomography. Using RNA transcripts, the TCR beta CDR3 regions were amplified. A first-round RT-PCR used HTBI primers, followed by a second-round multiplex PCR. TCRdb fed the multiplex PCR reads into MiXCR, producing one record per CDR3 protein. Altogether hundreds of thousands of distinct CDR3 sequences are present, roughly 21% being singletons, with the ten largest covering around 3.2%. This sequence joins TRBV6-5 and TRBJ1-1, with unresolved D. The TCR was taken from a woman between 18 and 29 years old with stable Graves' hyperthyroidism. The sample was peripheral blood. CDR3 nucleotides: TGTGCCAGCAGTTACGGACCCGAGGCATCTAGGGTAGCTTTCTTT. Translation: CASSYGPEASRVAFF.